This T cell receptor (beta chain) was recorded in a study of response to subunit inactivated influenza vaccine. TCRdb passed the RT-PCR reads through MiXCR, listing each CDR3 protein once. The sample includes 300,000 to 350,000 distinct CDR3 sequences, approximately 23% seen only once; the top ten take approximately 10%. The V end was cut by 4 bases, the J end by 1 base, with 11 bases between. This CDR3 is built from 14 residues. Germline CDR1 is SGHRS and CDR2 is YFSETQ. J is TRBJ1-1 and V is TRBV5-1; D is uncertain. The receptor comes from a man aged 45 to 70 who received an inactivated influenza vaccine. The material sequenced was PBMCs from blood, taken less than 22 months after vaccination. CDR3 region: CASSGTQKNTEAFF. The DNA of the CDR3 is TGCGCCAGCAGCGGAACTCAGAAGAACACTGAAGCTTTCTTT.